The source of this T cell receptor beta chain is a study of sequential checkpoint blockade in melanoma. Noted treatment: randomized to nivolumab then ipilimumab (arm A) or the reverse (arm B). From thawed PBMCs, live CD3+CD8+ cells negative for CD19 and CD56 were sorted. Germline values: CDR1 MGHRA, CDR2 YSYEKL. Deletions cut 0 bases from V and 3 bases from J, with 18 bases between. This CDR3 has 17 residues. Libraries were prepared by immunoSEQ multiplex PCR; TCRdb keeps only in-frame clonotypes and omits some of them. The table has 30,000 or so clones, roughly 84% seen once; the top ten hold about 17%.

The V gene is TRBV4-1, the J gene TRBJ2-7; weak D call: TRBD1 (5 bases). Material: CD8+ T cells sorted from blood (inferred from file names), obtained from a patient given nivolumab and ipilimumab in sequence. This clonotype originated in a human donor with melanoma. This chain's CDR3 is CASSQEGQGGEDYEQYF. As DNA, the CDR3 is TGCGCCAGCAGCCAAGAAGGGCAGGGTGGAGAAGACTACGAGCAGTACTTC.